The entry that follows covers one T cell receptor (beta chain) sequence. Its target is unknown. This sample was included in a study of cytomegalovirus exposure and HLA in healthy donors. Germline CDR1 MDHEN, CDR2 SYDVKM. V lost 8 bases and J lost 4, with 14 bases in between. This CDR3 has 13 residues. PCR involved 60 Vbeta and 13 Jbeta primers. The method was immunoSEQ multiplex PCR; TCRdb's version includes in-frame clones alone and lacks a portion of them. The data contain about 130,000 clones, over 65% of them seen just once; the ten biggest clones take up 1.2%. Study-wide points: In an earlier analysis, about 87% or about 30%: the productive usage of most TCR beta V segments. The authors considered a cluster of highly shared sequence variants likely to be a sequencing artifact. Presence/absence analysis assumed near-uniform sequencing depth across donors.

The sample consisted of PBMCs. This chain links TRBV28 with TRBJ1-2, with D uncertain. The sequence came from a man in his forties or fifties in good health and CMV-seronegative. CDR3 in DNA: TGTGCCAGCGAAACAGTGGTTCCCTATGGCTACACCTTC. Amino acids: CASETVVPYGYTF.